This T cell receptor beta chain was captured in a study of blood T cell repertoires in COVID-19. The CDR3 runs 14 residues. Germline CDR1 SGHRS, CDR2 YFSETQ. V lost 3 bases and J 2 bases, leaving 11 bases between the germline ends. The assay was immunoSEQ multiplex PCR, and TCRdb's table has in-frame clones only and misses some. Of 110,000 to 150,000 clones listed, 88% were seen once; the top ten hold 1.5% to 2%. This TCR derives from a man in his sixties or seventies with acute or convalescent COVID-19. The chain is built from TRBV5-1 and TRBJ1-2; D is undetermined. The specimen was peripheral blood. This CDR3 is CASSSWTGNYGYTF. The CDR3 nucleotides read TGCGCCAGCAGCTCATGGACGGGGAACTATGGCTACACCTTC.